This passage covers 9 T cell receptor beta chains from one sample sequenced in a study of PD-L1 blockade in urothelial cancer. Using immunoSEQ multiplex PCR, the repertoire was profiled, and TCRdb retains in-frame clones only, with some absent. The sample consists of approximately 79,000 clones, about 90% of them appearing once. This specimen was PBMCs, taken around atezolizumab (anti-PD-L1) treatment. The receptors shown here come from a woman in her seventies with urothelial cancer.

In its sample, this clone was seen once. The J gene is TRBJ1-2, the V gene TRBV29-1; 8 positions agree with TRBD1. V shed 8 bases and J 5 bases; nucleotides not matched to a gene: 10. Looked up from germline, CDR1 is SQVTM and CDR2 is ANQGSEA. The CDR3 contains 13 residues. The CDR3 here is CSIWTGRGYGYTF. In DNA, the CDR3 is TGCAGCATTTGGACAGGGAGGGGGTATGGCTACACCTTC.

The V call is TRBV2, the J call TRBJ2-3; TRBD2 agrees at 11 bases. This CDR3 is 16 amino acids long. Losses at the gene ends were 5 bases for V and 2 bases for J; bases not matched to a gene: 6. Germline CDR1 is SNHLY and CDR2 is FYNNEI. The CDR3 nucleotides are TGTGCCAGCAGTACGCCGACTAGCGGGAACACAGATACGCAGTATTTT. It yields the protein CASSTPTSGNTDTQYF.

CDR3 nucleotide sequence: TGTGCCAGCAGGCGTCAAGAGACCCAGTACTTC. Its protein is CASRRQETQYF. The J gene is TRBJ2-5, the V gene TRBV2; no clear D gene. The CDR3 runs to 11 residues. Germline V CDR1 and CDR2: SNHLY, FYNNEI. V was cut by 6 bases and J by 2 bases, with 4 bases left in between.

This chain joins TRBV5-8 and TRBJ1-5, with D possibly TRBD1 on 5 matching bases. Trimming stripped 2 bases from V and 0 bases from J, with 9 bases between. This CDR3 is 15 amino acids long. Germline values: CDR1 SGHTS, CDR2 YDEGEE. CDR3 loop: CASSFQGYSNQPQHF. The CDR3 nucleotides are TGTGCCAGCAGCTTTCAGGGATATAGCAATCAGCCCCAGCATTTT.

This clone was counted once. The rearrangement uses TRBV10-3 and TRBJ2-5; D is undetermined. V shed 10 bases and J shed 2 bases, with 17 bases lying between them. CDR3 length: 14 residues. Germline-derived CDR1 and CDR2 are ENHRY and SYGVKD. CDR3 nucleotide sequence: TGTGCCACCCGCGACAAGGTCCATCAAGAGACCCAGTACTTC. As protein: CATRDKVHQETQYF.

The genes are TRBV4-2 and TRBJ2-7; 7 bases match TRBD2. The CDR3 runs to 15 residues. Germline CDR1 reads LGHNA; CDR2 reads YNFKEQ. V dropped 0 bases and J dropped 4; count of bases not matched to a gene: 6. CDR3 bases: TGTGCCAGCAGCCAAGATTTCCTAGCGGCATACGAGCAGTACTTC. It codes for CASSQDFLAAYEQYF.

This rearrangement joins TRBV13 to TRBJ2-3; TRBD2 matches 12 bases. V shed 3 bases and J 4 bases; nucleotides not matched to a gene: 5. The CDR3 has 16 amino acids. The germline CDR1 and CDR2 sequences are PRHDT and FYEKMQ (reference sequence). CDR3 bases: TGTGCCAGCAGCTTCCCTAGCGGGAGGGCCTCAGATACGCAGTATTTT. Translation gives CASSFPSGRASDTQYF.

V is TRBV11-2 and J is TRBJ1-2; D not resolved. Deletions cut 0 bases from V and 6 bases from J, with 8 bases between. Germline V gene sequence: CDR1 SGHAT, CDR2 FQNNGV. This CDR3 contains 13 residues. The CDR3, as DNA: TGTGCCAGCAGCTTAGATCTGGAGGATGGCTACACCTTC. As protein: CASSLDLEDGYTF.

V usage is TRBV20-1 and J usage is TRBJ1-2; D not certain. CDR3 length equals 11 residues. Looked up from germline, CDR1 is DFQATT and CDR2 is SNEGSKA (reference sequence). The V end lost 6 bases, the J end lost 3 bases, and 8 bases lay between the germline ends. The chain's CDR3 is CSAPSDYGYTF. Written as DNA, the CDR3 is TGCAGTGCCCCCTCTGACTATGGCTACACCTTC.